These T cell receptor beta chains were read from a single sample in a study of shared clonotypes between healthy human individuals. Assay: immunoSEQ multiplex PCR; the TCRdb copy retains only in-frame clones and omits some. The data hold 800,000 to 950,000 clones, with just over 95% observed a single time. The sequencing sample was made of naive CD8+ T cells sorted from blood. These receptors originate from a man younger than 45 in good health. Both conserved end residues are part of each CDR3.

>TRBV2|TRBJ2-3
CASFLGTGSTDTQYF
>TRBV14|TRBJ2-1
CASNSGGIYNEQFF
>TRBV27|TRBJ2-7
CASSPFWERGYEQYF
>TRBV7-9|TRBJ1-1
CASSLVPGQPNTEAFF
>TRBV29-1|TRBJ2-1
CSVVSQNYNEQFF
>TRBV2|TRBJ1-5
CASSETGGYQPQHF
>TRBV28|TRBJ2-5
CASRLYDRGQETQYF
>TRBV7-9|TRBJ2-3
CASSLWVGGGDTQYF
>TRBV19|TRBJ2-7
CASSATSGRLTYEQYF
>TRBV7-6|TRBJ2-7
CASSSSRSYEQYF
>TRBV6-5|TRBJ1-3
CASSSGASGNTIYF
>TRBV10-1|TRBJ2-3
CASREHRRNTDTQYF
>TRBV6-1|TRBJ2-1
CASSEGQGWYNEQFF
>TRBV25-1|TRBJ1-2
CASSVGQPAGYGYTF
>TRBV5-6|TRBJ2-3
CASRDRGTDTQYF
>TRBV28|TRBJ2-7
CASCGQVYEQYF
>TRBV7-9|TRBJ2-7
CASSLVGLEQYF
>TRBV5-8|TRBJ2-7
CASSSEFYEQYF
>TRBV4-1|TRBJ2-1
CASSQYRASNEQFF
>TRBV10-2|TRBJ2-7
CASSEGRTGFSYEQYF
>TRBV4-1|TRBJ2-6
CASSQSMWTDSGANVLTF
>TRBV27|TRBJ2-7
CASKTGGHEQYF
>TRBV30|TRBJ1-5
CAWSVPGQGDQPQHF
>TRBV6-6|TRBJ2-1
CASSYGGNNEQFF
>TRBV7-8|TRBJ2-3
CASSLWVDTQYF
>TRBV7-8|TRBJ2-7
CASSRIDRDEQYF
>TRBV7-9|TRBJ2-5
CASSLAPDTQETQYF
>TRBV7-6|TRBJ2-5
CASSRGGNSGTETQYF
>TRBV6-5|TRBJ2-7
CASRMGQGSYEQYF
>TRBV27|TRBJ2-7
CASSRGRAGEQYF